In its sample, the clone carrying this T cell receptor beta chain was seen once. Germline V gene data show CDR1 as SEHNR and CDR2 as FQNEAQ (reference sequence). This CDR3 spans 13 amino acids. Trimming shortened V by 5 bases and J by 8 bases, and 13 bases separated the two germline ends. Profiling relied on immunoSEQ multiplex PCR, and the TCRdb table lists in-frame clones only, not all of them. The sample has a few hundred thousand clones; approximately 86% are singletons. The sample is drawn from a study of blood T cell repertoires in COVID-19. This TCR was sampled from a woman in her 70s with active or convalescent COVID-19. The sequenced sample consisted of peripheral blood. This chain connects TRBV7-9 to TRBJ2-1, with a tentative D call TRBD1 (5 bases). CDR3 region: CASSPRAGHEQFF. In nucleotides, the CDR3 is TGTGCCAGCAGCCCCCGGGCAGGGCATGAGCAGTTCTTC.